This TCR beta chain comes out of a study of blood T cell repertoires in COVID-19. Study background: PBMCs, B-cell-depleted T cells, or T cells were the source of the cDNA or gDNA that made up the material.

Some clones are missing from TCRdb's copy, which holds only in-frame ones; the method was immunoSEQ multiplex PCR. This sample has approximately 250,000 clones; about nine tenths occur once, and the top ten carry around 2.2%. The V segment lost 1 base and the J segment 3 bases; nucleotides outside the gene matches: 5. This CDR3 spans 15 amino acids. CDR1 and CDR2 (germline): MGHRA, YSYEKL. The rearrangement uses TRBV4-1 and TRBJ2-7; 8 bases are a match to TRBD1. The material sequenced was peripheral blood. This receptor was obtained from a man aged 25-45 years who had recovered from COVID-19. The CDR3 here is CASSQVGTGFYEQYF. In nucleotides, the CDR3 is TGCGCCAGCAGCCAAGTGGGGACAGGATTCTACGAGCAGTACTTC.